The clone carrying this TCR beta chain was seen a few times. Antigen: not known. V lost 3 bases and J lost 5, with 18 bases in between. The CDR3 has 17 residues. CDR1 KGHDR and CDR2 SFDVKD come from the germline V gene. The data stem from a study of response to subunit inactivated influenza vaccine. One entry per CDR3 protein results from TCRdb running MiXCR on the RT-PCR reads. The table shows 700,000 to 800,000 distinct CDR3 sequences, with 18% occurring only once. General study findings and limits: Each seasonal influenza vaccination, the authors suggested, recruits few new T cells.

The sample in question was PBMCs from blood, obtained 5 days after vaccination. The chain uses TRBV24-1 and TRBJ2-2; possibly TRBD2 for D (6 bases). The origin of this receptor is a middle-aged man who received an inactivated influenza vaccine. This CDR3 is CATSDPRGGFGTGELFF. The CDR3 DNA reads TGTGCCACCAGTGATCCCCGAGGAGGGTTCGGAACCGGGGAGCTGTTTTTT.